The source of this T cell receptor beta chain is a study of PD-L1 blockade in urothelial cancer. Looking at the study overall: It was around 2014 that patients started atezolizumab at 1,200 mg intravenously every 3 weeks. Counts from blood samples showed a median of about 140,000 T cells.

The protocol was immunoSEQ multiplex PCR, while the TCRdb copy is restricted to in-frame clones and leaves out a portion. The table has approximately 37,000 clones, about 83% seen once. Germline CDR1 is MDHEN and CDR2 is SYDVKM. With V trimmed by 3 bases and J by 7 bases, 3 bases remained unmatched. CDR3 length: 13 amino acids. The specimen comprised PBMCs, sampled around atezolizumab (anti-PD-L1) treatment. The chain is built from TRBV28 and TRBJ2-1, with 7 bases fitting TRBD1. This TCR derives from a man aged 55 to 70 with urothelial cancer. The CDR3 protein is CASSLNRGNEQFF. The CDR3 DNA reads TGTGCCAGCAGTTTGAACAGGGGAAATGAGCAGTTCTTC.